These 19 T cell receptor beta chains originate from one sample sequenced in a study of T-cell reconstitution after alpha-beta-depleted transplantation in children. The study's findings and limits: T-cell numbers and diversity, one year after transplant, stemmed largely from T cells that were newly produced.

TCRbeta library preparation incorporated unique molecular identifiers. One entry per CDR3 protein results from TCRdb running MiXCR on the PCR reads. The sample has 330,000 or so distinct CDR3 sequences; roughly 7.8% are singletons. Their antigens remain unidentified. Sequences were derived from peripheral blood, sampled 360 days after TCRalphabeta/CD19-depleted stem cell transplant. All receptors derive from a female patient aged 2-9 years who had a stem cell transplant for Fanconi anemia, so the T cells may come from the graft donor.

This rearrangement joins TRBV5-6 to TRBJ2-4; D might be TRBD1 (6 bases). Germline V gene data show CDR1 as SGHDT and CDR2 as YYEEEE. V was cut by 3 bases and J by 3 bases, with 10 bases left in between. The CDR3 runs 14 residues. CDR3 region: CASSSGQIKNIQYF. CDR3 DNA sequence: TGTGCCAGCAGCTCGGGACAAATCAAAAACATTCAGTACTTC.

This clonotype was counted many times. This chain joins TRBV28 and TRBJ2-1; 15 bases map to TRBD2. CDR1 is MDHEN and CDR2 is SYDVKM in the germline V gene. The trim removed 7 bases at V and 7 bases at J, leaving 11 bases unmatched. The CDR3 sequence is 17 residues long. CDR3 coding DNA: TGTGCCAGCAATCTCTTGTTCGGGACTAGCGGGAGGAATGAGCAGTTCTTC. Encoded protein: CASNLLFGTSGRNEQFF.

This clonotype has a count of ten or more. The chain has TRBV4-3 and TRBJ2-3, with D possibly being TRBD1 (6 bases). The CDR3 spans 16 residues. Germline CDR1 reads LGHNA; CDR2 reads YSLEER. V shed 0 bases and J shed 0 bases, with 10 bases lying between them. DNA for the CDR3: TGCGCCAGCAGCCAAGATAGGCAGGGGAGCACAGATACGCAGTATTTT. This translates into CASSQDRQGSTDTQYF.

This clonotype has ten or more counts. V gene TRBV9 combines with J gene TRBJ2-2; tentatively, D is TRBD2 (5 bases). V was shortened by 7 bases and J by 1 base, with 5 bases between the two germline ends. The CDR3 runs 12 residues. Per germline, CDR1 SGDLS and CDR2 YYNGEE. The CDR3 nucleotides read TGTGCCAGCGAGGGGAACACCGGGGAGCTGTTTTTT. It is translated as CASEGNTGELFF.

Many counts were recorded for this clonotype. This chain uses TRBV20-1 with TRBJ2-3; a weak D match, TRBD1 (6 bases). The CDR3 is made up of 15 amino acids. CDR1 and CDR2 (germline): DFQATT, SNEGSKA (reference sequence). The V end lost 1 base, the J end lost 5 bases, and 16 bases lay between the germline ends. Written as DNA, the CDR3 is TGCAGTGCTAGAGTTAATACAGGGCCGGGAGATACGCAGTATTTT. Encoded protein: CSARVNTGPGDTQYF.

Points on this clonotype: The junction differs from germline at one of its ends, possibly a read error. The chain is built from TRBV20-1 and TRBJ2-7, with D possibly TRBD1 on 6 matching bases. Germline CDR1 DFQATT, CDR2 SNEGSKA (reference sequence). CDR3 length: 17 amino acids. The CDR3 nucleotides are TGCTGTGCTATCGCCTTTAGTCTGGACAGCGTGTCCTACGAGCAGTACTTC. It specifies CCAIAFSLDSVSYEQYF.

This clonotype was seen many times. The chain recombines TRBV10-3 with TRBJ2-2; TRBD1 agrees at 7 bases. This CDR3 has 15 amino acids. Germline CDR1 ENHRY, CDR2 SYGVKD. V shed 4 bases, J shed 5 bases, and the junction held 7 bases outside the gene matches. CDR3 bases: TGTGCCATCAGTGGATCAGGGGGAAGTACCGGGGAGCTGTTTTTT. Residues: CAISGSGGSTGELFF.

This clonotype was detected a few times. J is TRBJ1-2 and V is TRBV15, with TRBD1 as a possible D gene (5 bases). The CDR3 length is 14 residues. The germline gives CDR1 LNHNV, CDR2 YYDKDF (reference sequence). The germline V and J ends were trimmed by 0 bases and 5 bases, with 10 bases remaining between them. This CDR3 is CATSRDQGAYGYTF. The CDR3 DNA follows: TGTGCCACCAGCAGAGATCAAGGGGCTTATGGCTACACCTTC. The whole variable domain, filled in from reference TRBV15 and TRBJ1-2, reads DAMVIQNPRYQVTQFGKPVTLSCSQTLNHNVMYWYQQKSSQAPKLLFHYYDKDFNNEADTPDNFQSRRPNTSFCFLDIRSPGLGDTAMYLCATSRDQGAYGYTFGSGTRLTVV.

This clonotype was counted many times. V gene TRBV28 combines with J gene TRBJ1-1; no firm D call. V was pared by 6 bases and J by 5 bases, with 22 bases between. Germline CDR1 and CDR2: MDHEN and SYDVKM. This CDR3 region has 16 residues. CDR3 nucleotides: TGTGCCAGCAGCCTTTCCATAGAAGTAGTAAGGACTGAAGCTTTCTTT. Its protein is CASSLSIEVVRTEAFF.

This clonotype was found many times. The chain has TRBV20-1 and TRBJ1-5; D ambiguous. Germline loops: CDR1 DFQATT, CDR2 SNEGSKA (reference sequence). This CDR3 comprises 14 residues. Trimming cost V 2 bases and J 1 base, with 9 bases left between them. CDR3 coding DNA: TGCAGTGCTAGAATTGGGGAAAGCAATCAGCCCCAGCATTTT. Its translation: CSARIGESNQPQHF.

This clonotype occurred a few times. The chain combines TRBV28 with TRBJ2-7; D call uncertain. The germline V gene encodes CDR1 MDHEN and CDR2 SYDVKM. Trimming left V 6 bases short and J 2 bases short, with 8 bases between. CDR3 length equals 12 residues. This CDR3 reads CASRNPPYEQYV. In DNA form, the CDR3 reads TGTGCCAGCAGGAACCCCCCCTACGAGCAGTACGTC.

The V and J genes are TRBV10-3 and TRBJ2-1, with 9 nucleotides matching TRBD1. V lost 8 bases to trimming and J lost 6 bases; unmatched junction nucleotides: 5. CDR1 and CDR2 (germline): ENHRY, SYGVKD. There are 13 residues in the CDR3. This CDR3 is CAIGTGSGNEQFF. Here the CDR3 DNA reads TGTGCCATCGGGACAGGGAGTGGCAATGAGCAGTTCTTC.

The chain employs TRBV5-4 and TRBJ2-1; no firm D call. The germline gives CDR1 SGHNT, CDR2 YYREEE (reference sequence). This CDR3 spans 15 amino acids. V was pared by 2 bases and J by 4 bases, with 13 bases between. CDR3 sequence: CASSFALHIYNEQFF. The CDR3 DNA is TGTGCCAGCAGCTTTGCACTCCACATTTACAATGAGCAGTTCTTC.

This chain connects TRBV5-4 to TRBJ2-1, with TRBD2 matching 7 bases. V lost 3 bases and J lost 10; bases outside the gene matches: 10. This CDR3 contains 14 residues. Germline V lookup: CDR1 SGHNT, CDR2 YYREEE (reference sequence). As DNA, the CDR3 is TGTGCCAGCAGCTCCGAGACTAGCAGTAAAGAGCAGTTCTTC. It is translated as CASSSETSSKEQFF.

This clonotype was recorded a few times. The chain employs TRBV7-9 and TRBJ2-7, with D perhaps matching TRBD1 or TRBD2 (6 bases each). Trimming took off 4 bases at V and 3 bases at J, with 16 bases between the two ends. CDR1 is SEHNR, CDR2 FQNEAQ, per germline (reference sequence). The CDR3 has 15 residues. The CDR3 nucleotides read TGTGCCAGCAGCTCGAAGGGGGGCGGATTCTACGAGCAGTACTTC. This encodes CASSSKGGGFYEQYF. Full variable domain (outside the CDR3, taken from reference TRBV7-9 and TRBJ2-7): DTGVSQNPRHKITKRGQNVTFRCDPISEHNRLYWYRQTLGQGPEFLTYFQNEAQLEKSRLLSDRFSAERPKGSFSTLEIQRTEQGDSAMYLCASSSKGGGFYEQYFGPGTRLTVT.

This clonotype was observed a few times. The chain couples TRBV2 to TRBJ1-2; D is undetermined. Between the trimmed V and J ends, which lost 6 bases and 6 bases, there was a span of 14 bases. Germline CDR1 reads SNHLY; CDR2 reads FYNNEI. The CDR3 runs to 13 residues. Here the CDR3 reads CASRIPPRDGYTF. The CDR3 DNA reads as TGTGCCAGCAGGATCCCACCGCGGGATGGCTACACCTTC.

This clonotype was counted many times. The V gene is TRBV4-2, the J gene TRBJ1-2, with D perhaps matching TRBD1 (5 bases). Germline values: CDR1 LGHNA, CDR2 YNFKEQ. This CDR3 has 14 amino acids. Trimming pared 0 bases from V and 4 bases from J, leaving 9 bases between. CDR3 coding DNA: TGTGCCAGCAGCCAAGAAAGGGGATCCTATGGCTACACCTTC. As protein: CASSQERGSYGYTF.

This clonotype has a count of ten or more. CDR3 protein: CASRARTDEKLFF. The CDR3 bases are TGTGCCAGCAGGGCTAGGACAGATGAAAAACTGTTTTTT. This chain uses TRBV6-6 with TRBJ1-4, with D possibly being TRBD1 (6 bases). CDR1 and CDR2 (germline): MNHNY, SVGAGI (reference sequence). The CDR3 runs 13 residues. Trimming took off 6 bases at V and 6 bases at J, with 11 bases between the two ends.

This clonotype came up many times. This chain connects TRBV20-1 to TRBJ2-7; 9 nucleotides match TRBD2. Germline-derived CDR1 and CDR2 are DFQATT and SNEGSKA (reference sequence). This CDR3 is built from 16 residues. Trimming cost V 3 bases and J 0 bases; bases outside gene matches: 9. CDR3 amino acids: CSASAASGARSYEQYF. The DNA for the CDR3 is TGCAGTGCTAGTGCGGCTAGCGGGGCCCGCTCCTACGAGCAGTACTTC.